The entry that follows covers one T cell receptor (beta chain) sequence. The antigen is undetermined. These data come from a study of T cell responses to AZD1222 COVID-19 vaccine. On the study more broadly: Second doses were pooled across both intervals (about 4 or about 12 weeks).

This table comes from immunoSEQ multiplex PCR, and its TCRdb copy is limited to in-frame clones, with some not included. The table records around 79,000 clones, around nine tenths of them present only once. Whole-study results and caveats: The peak T cell response came first, and repertoires were sampled only after it. Donors skewed white British and female; clonal diversity was possibly underestimated. Seropositive at baseline were only five or six AZD1222 recipients.

Sequencing was performed on peripheral blood, taken on day 0 of AZD1222 vaccination. This clonotype was obtained from an adult in good health.

The CDR3 sequence: CASSGSVGVVSTEAFF. CDR3 DNA: TGTGCCAGTAGTGGCTCGGTGGGGGTCGTTAGCACTGAAGCTTTCTTT. The genes are TRBV19 and TRBJ1-1; tentative D call: TRBD1 (5 bases). CDR1 is LNHDA, CDR2 SQIVND, per germline (reference sequence). This CDR3 region has 16 residues. Trimming cost V 5 bases and J 4 bases, with 20 bases left between them.